The rows below give T cell receptor beta chains drawn from one sample of a study of T cell responses to AZD1222 COVID-19 vaccine. TCRdb's table, derived via immunoSEQ multiplex PCR, lists solely in-frame clones and lacks some. Of under 150,000 clones listed, more than 85% are singletons. The sequencing used peripheral blood, collected on day 0 of MenACWY control vaccination. Source of these receptors: an adult in good health. Each CDR3 is given with its conserved first and last residue. A D gene is named only where the DNA matches it firmly. For some rows the clone size is stated as once, few or many, or as a class when expanded; others skip it.

d_call	j_call	v_call	clone_size	cdr3_aa	cdr3_nt
TRBD1	TRBJ2-7	TRBV5-1	once	CASSYGTGTNEQYF	TGCGCCAGCAGCTATGGGACAGGGACTAACGAGCAGTACTTC
TRBD1	TRBJ2-7	TRBV7-3	.	CASSPQTGDHEQYF	TGTGCCAGCAGCCCGCAGACAGGGGACCACGAGCAGTACTTC
.	TRBJ1-5	TRBV9	.	CASSVGQEGQPQHF	TGTGCCAGCAGCGTAGGACAGGAGGGTCAGCCCCAGCATTTT
.	TRBJ1-2	TRBV29-1	.	CSVDWSNYGYTF	TGCAGCGTTGATTGGTCAAACTATGGCTACACCTTC
TRBD2	TRBJ2-1	TRBV27	.	CASTSLLAGYNEQFF	TGTGCCAGCACCTCCCTGCTAGCGGGATACAATGAGCAGTTCTTC
TRBD2	TRBJ2-1	TRBV5-5	.	CASSHGLASPYNEQFF	TGTGCCAGCAGCCACGGACTAGCCTCCCCCTACAATGAGCAGTTCTTC
.	TRBJ2-3	TRBV7-2	.	CASSAPFRTDTQYF	TGTGCCAGCAGCGCCCCTTTTCGCACAGATACGCAGTATTTT
TRBD2	TRBJ2-1	TRBV6-5	.	CASSYRAGGPGEQFF	TGTGCCAGCAGTTACAGGGCGGGAGGGCCAGGTGAGCAGTTCTTC
TRBD2	TRBJ2-5	TRBV11-2	.	CASGTSSPIDETQYF	TGTGCCTCCGGGACTAGCAGTCCGATAGATGAGACCCAGTACTTC
.	TRBJ2-3	TRBV30	.	CAWSGGRRGTDTQYF	TGTGCCTGGAGTGGCGGCCGGCGGGGCACAGATACGCAGTATTTT
.	TRBJ2-1	TRBV12-3/TRBV12-4	.	CASSLVERQFF	TGTGCCAGCAGTTTAGTCGAGAGGCAGTTCTTC
.	TRBJ2-7	TRBV27	.	CASSPRIGTYEQYF	TGTGCCAGCAGTCCAAGGATAGGGACCTACGAGCAGTACTTC
.	TRBJ2-1	TRBV12-3/TRBV12-4	.	CASTTGLKQFF	TGTGCCAGCACAACCGGTCTCAAGCAGTTCTTC
TRBD2	TRBJ2-1	TRBV19	.	CASRGGTSSYNEQFF	TGTGCCAGTAGAGGAGGGACTAGCTCCTACAATGAGCAGTTCTTC
.	TRBJ2-1	TRBV27	.	CASSFQGLYNEQFF	TGTGCCAGCAGTTTTCAGGGGCTCTACAATGAGCAGTTCTTC
.	TRBJ1-1	TRBV6-1	.	CASSEMINTEAFF	TGTGCCAGCAGTGAGATGATTAACACTGAAGCTTTCTTT
.	TRBJ2-3	TRBV3-1/TRBV3-2	.	CASSPPLGADTQYF	TGTGCCAGCAGCCCCCCCCTCGGAGCAGATACGCAGTATTTT
TRBD1	TRBJ1-5	TRBV2	.	CASRGTGARQPQHF	TGTGCCAGCAGAGGGACAGGGGCCCGTCAGCCCCAGCATTTT
TRBD1	TRBJ1-2	TRBV3-1/TRBV3-2	.	CASSQGNVLTGGDGYTF	TGTGCCAGCAGCCAAGGGAACGTGTTGACAGGGGGCGATGGCTACACCTTC
TRBD1	TRBJ1-2	TRBV6-5	.	CASRPGQGANGYTF	TGTGCCAGCAGGCCGGGACAGGGGGCTAATGGCTACACCTTC
TRBD1	TRBJ2-3	TRBV5-6	.	CASRPGTGGDTQYF	TGTGCCAGCAGGCCCGGGACAGGGGGCGATACGCAGTATTTT
.	TRBJ2-1	TRBV19	.	CASRSLGGQEQFF	TGTGCCAGTCGGAGCCTCGGTGGACAGGAGCAGTTCTTC
TRBD2	TRBJ2-1	TRBV6-2/TRBV6-3	.	CASSYRRLAGGTGDYNEQFF	TGTGCCAGCAGTTACCGAAGACTAGCGGGAGGGACGGGGGATTACAATGAGCAGTTCTTC